This entry is about one T cell receptor (beta chain). This record comes from a study of shared clonotypes between healthy human individuals. Germline CDR1 is LNHNV and CDR2 is YYDKDF (reference sequence). The length of the CDR3 is 13 residues. Trimming pared 4 bases from V and 7 bases from J, leaving 11 bases between. The assay was immunoSEQ multiplex PCR, and TCRdb's table has in-frame clones only and misses some. The sample has a few hundred thousand clones; approximately 97% are singletons. The source is a woman between 25 and 40 years old in good health. What was sequenced was naive CD4+ T cells sorted from blood. Subset in this sample: CD45RA+ positively selected. The chain uses TRBV15 and TRBJ1-5, with D hard to call. The CDR3 here is CATSNSSRQPQHF. CDR3 coding DNA: TGTGCCACCAGCAACTCCTCCAGGCAGCCCCAGCATTTT. The variable domain in full, completed from reference TRBV15 and TRBJ1-5, reads DAMVIQNPRYQVTQFGKPVTLSCSQTLNHNVMYWYQQKSSQAPKLLFHYYDKDFNNEADTPDNFQSRRPNTSFCFLDIRSPGLGDTAMYLCATSNSSRQPQHFGDGTRLSIL.